This T cell receptor (beta chain) was recovered during a study of blood T cell repertoires in COVID-19. V was shortened by 3 bases and J by 4 bases, with 15 bases between the two germline ends. Germline-derived CDR1 and CDR2 are SNHLY and FYNNEI. CDR3 length: 16 residues. Authors' data handling: Amplification of reference gene primers was used by the study to estimate nucleated cell counts. Profiled with immunoSEQ multiplex PCR; TCRdb holds only in-frame clones, not every one. V and J calls and clone size come straight from that table; D and trimming were deduced from the DNA. The sample includes 15,000 or so clones, roughly 80% of them seen just once.

The sample was peripheral blood. This TCR was recovered from a man aged 40-49 years with active or convalescent COVID-19. The rearrangement joins TRBV2 to TRBJ1-4; the D is unclear. The CDR3 is CASSDSVVFRNEKLFF. The DNA for the CDR3 is TGTGCCAGCAGTGATAGCGTGGTCTTTCGTAATGAAAAACTGTTTTTT.